The rows below give T cell receptor beta chains drawn from one sample of a study of OX40 agonist ivuxolimab in advanced cancers. Sequencing was performed with immunoSEQ multiplex PCR; in TCRdb, only in-frame clones are kept and a portion is missing. This sample has roughly 77,000 clones, with roughly 92% found just once. The specimen was CD4+ or CD8+ T cells sorted from blood, collected in a trial of the OX40 agonist ivuxolimab. The receptors shown here come from an adult with an advanced solid tumor such as melanoma, head and neck, liver or kidney cancer. CDR3s include the opening cysteine and the closing phenylalanine or tryptophan.

TRBJ1-3,TRBV2,CASSGDGGNTIYF
TRBJ2-3,TRBV30,CACLLAGGTDTQYF
TRBJ1-5,TRBV6-1,CASKRWGDNQPQHF
TRBJ1-5,TRBV30,CAWSPGQGGQPQHF
TRBJ1-1,TRBV20-1,CSARENTEAFF
TRBJ1-3,TRBV2,CASSLSRISSGNTIYF
TRBJ1-4,TRBV5-1,CASSSTNHNEKLFF
TRBJ1-1,TRBV14,CASSRGQAEAFF
TRBJ1-4,TRBV15,CATSRVVQNEKLFF
TRBJ2-5,TRBV11-3,CASSLDVSRQGAGETQYF
TRBJ2-7,TRBV6-1,CASSGFDRAYEQYF
TRBJ1-1,TRBV7-9,CASSLSPSQGIITEAFF
TRBJ1-4,TRBV5-5,CASSLRGLSTNEKLFF
TRBJ2-7,TRBV11-1,CASSLADSSYEQYF
TRBJ2-5,TRBV6-5,CASSYDWQGETQYF
TRBJ2-2,TRBV13,CASSLTGSGRAGELFF
TRBJ1-5,TRBV21-1,CASSKSSRRRLTNQPQHF
TRBJ1-2,TRBV29-1,CSVEVFQTNYGYTF
TRBJ2-1,TRBV5-6,CASSLMAGGFVNEQFF
TRBJ2-2,TRBV30,CAGGTGELFF
TRBJ1-5,TRBV10-3,CAISERGDNQPQHF
TRBJ2-1,TRBV6-1,CASSESWGGYNEQFF